This TCR beta chain was identified during a study of blood T cell repertoires in COVID-19. Method: immunoSEQ multiplex PCR; TCRdb's copy keeps in-frame clones and lacks some. Of 90,000 to 110,000 clones in the sample, around four fifths were seen once. Per the germline V gene, CDR1 is SEHNR and CDR2 is FQNEAQ (reference sequence). After removal of 5 bases from V and 2 bases from J, the junction contained 3 bases not matched to a gene. CDR3 length: 14 residues. This clone was seen only once. This clonotype was sampled from a woman in her 70s with acute or convalescent COVID-19. The rearrangement uses TRBV7-9 and TRBJ2-7; 10 bases map to TRBD2. Sequencing used peripheral blood. CDR3 nucleotide sequence: TGTGCCAGCAGCCGTAGCGGGGGGACCTACGAGCAGTACTTC. As protein: CASSRSGGTYEQYF.